This T cell receptor (beta chain) was obtained from a study of shared clonotypes between healthy human individuals. CD45RO-negative cells were positively selected for CCR7, leaving out terminally differentiated effector memory CD45RA+ cells. A single count supports this clone. Sequencing used immunoSEQ multiplex PCR; TCRdb keeps in-frame clones, though not all of them. This sample has about 1,900,000 clones, with about 94% found just once. This TCR derives from a man aged 18 to 29 in good health. The sequencing sample was made of naive CD8+ T cells sorted from blood.

The CDR3 bases are TGCGCCAGCAGTGAGTCTGGTCTAGAAGAGACCCAGTACTTC. Protein: CASSESGLEETQYF. The chain couples TRBV10-1 to TRBJ2-5, with D hard to call. The CDR3 sequence is 14 residues long. V was trimmed by 0 bases and J by 3 bases, leaving 8 bases between them. Germline CDR1 reads WNHNN; CDR2 reads SYGVQD (reference sequence).